This paragraph covers one T cell receptor (beta chain) sequence. The data stem from a study of T cell responses to AZD1222 COVID-19 vaccine. This CDR3 has 12 residues. V gave up 6 bases and J gave up 6 bases, with 12 bases separating them. The V gene's germline CDR1 is LNHDA and CDR2 SQIVND (reference sequence). Sequenced by immunoSEQ multiplex PCR; TCRdb stores in-frame clones only, minus some. The table lists roughly 95,000 clones, around 89% of them singletons. Specimen: peripheral blood, collected on day 0 of AZD1222 vaccination. This TCR derives from an adult in good health. The chain couples TRBV19 to TRBJ2-7; a possible D gene is TRBD1 (7 bases). The chain's CDR3 is CASSRQGGEQYF. The CDR3 region has the DNA TGTGCCAGTAGCAGACAGGGAGGCGAGCAGTACTTC.